The entry below gives a single T cell receptor beta chain sequence along with its context. Its antigen is not identified. In this CDR3 the conserved last residue, phenylalanine or tryptophan, is missing, so a read error is likely. The sample is drawn from a study of tumor-infiltrating lymphocytes in primary liver carcinoma. Study background: Both sexes were represented among patients, who were 30 to 69 years old. Tumors, staged T1-T3 N0M0, spanned 4.2 to 10 cm. Points from the study as a whole: Pairs comparing tumor with adjacent tissue or blood overlapped less than pairs drawn from tumor regions.

The researchers produced TCR beta cDNA from around 500 ng total RNA with a constant-region primer. A slightly modified ARM-PCR protocol with three nested multiplex PCR rounds produced these TCR beta libraries. TCRdb used MiXCR to reprocess the multiplex PCR reads, holding one entry per CDR3 protein. There are tens of thousands of distinct CDR3 sequences in the sample; more than 70% occur only once, and less than 50% lies in the top ten. The tissue used was unsorted bulk material of roughly 17-32 mg. RNA and DNA were co-extracted from it with the AllPrep DNA/RNA mini kit. None of the patients had received treatment, and all had chronic HBV infection. The source material was tumor-adjacent normal liver tissue. The receptor's source is a woman younger than 45 with primary liver carcinoma and hepatitis B virus infection.

The CDR3 region has the DNA TGTGCCAGCAGCCGACTAGCGGGGGGGGGGTATGTGCAGTTCCTG. Translation gives CASSRLAGGGYVQFL. This chain connects TRBV11-3 to TRBJ2-1; 14 bases are shared with TRBD2. The V segment lost 5 bases and the J segment 12 bases; nucleotides outside the gene matches: 9. The germline V gene encodes CDR1 SGHNT and CDR2 YENEEA. The CDR3 is made up of 15 amino acids.